This TCR beta chain was profiled in a study of T cell responses to AZD1222 COVID-19 vaccine. V lost 0 bases, J lost 0 bases, and 3 bases lay in between. The germline V gene encodes CDR1 LNHDA and CDR2 SQIVND (reference sequence). The CDR3 extends over 14 amino acids. As for this clone: The target antigen is unknown.

Points from the study as a whole: At baseline, seropositivity was found in only 5 to 7 AZD1222 recipients.

Using immunoSEQ multiplex PCR, the repertoire was profiled, and TCRdb retains in-frame clones only, with some absent. The sample includes 95,000 to 150,000 clones, 80% to 95% of them seen just once. The clonotype was recovered from an adult in good health. The gene calls are TRBV19 and TRBJ1-5; D not resolved. The material sequenced was peripheral blood, taken on day 0 of MenACWY control vaccination. The CDR3 DNA is TGTGCCAGTAGTATAGAGAATAGCAATCAGCCCCAGCATTTT. It yields the protein CASSIENSNQPQHF.